The rows below give T cell receptor beta chains drawn from one sample of a study of T cells in narcolepsy. Profiling relied on immunoSEQ multiplex PCR, and the TCRdb table lists in-frame clones only, not all of them. The sample lists roughly 30,000 clones, more than 70% seen once, with less than 1.5% in the top ten. The material sequenced was CD45RA- memory CD4+ T cells from PBMCs. The receptors shown here come from a human donor with narcolepsy. Each CDR3 is given with its conserved first and last residue. D genes are given only for firm matches. A clone size is listed for some rows: how often the clone was seen (once, few, many), or a class if it is expanded.

-,TRBJ1-1,TRBD1,TRBV6-5,CASSYSKGTGGACF,TGTGCCAGCAGTTACTCGAAGGGGACAGGGGGGGCTTGCTTT
-,TRBJ2-5,TRBD2,TRBV4-2,CASSQEWLAGVETQYF,TGTGCCAGCAGCCAAGAGTGGCTAGCGGGAGTCGAGACCCAGTACTTC
-,TRBJ1-1,TRBD1,TRBV18,CASSPTKGQMNTEAFF,TGTGCCAGCTCACCAACGAAGGGACAGATGAACACTGAAGCTTTCTTT
-,TRBJ2-7,-,TRBV19,CASSIDFGRFSSYEQYF,TGTGCCAGTAGTATAGATTTCGGCAGGTTCTCCTCCTACGAGCAGTACTTC
few,TRBJ2-1,-,TRBV30,CAWEPPGRKNEQFF,TGTGCCTGGGAGCCCCCGGGACGCAAGAATGAGCAGTTCTTC
once,TRBJ1-5,-,TRBV6-6,CASSYSWAQHF,TGTGCCAGCAGTTACTCGTGGGCCCAGCATTTT
once,TRBJ1-1,-,TRBV5-1,CASSLKGPSSTAAEAFF,TGCGCCAGCAGCTTGAAGGGGCCCTCTTCTACGGCGGCTGAAGCTTTCTTT
-,TRBJ2-7,-,TRBV6-6,CASSPRRGTYEQYF,TGTGCCAGCAGCCCACGGAGGGGAACCTACGAGCAGTACTTC
-,TRBJ2-7,-,TRBV15,CATSQQGHEQYF,TGTGCCACCAGCCAACAGGGTCACGAGCAGTACTTC
-,TRBJ1-2,-,TRBV19,CASSIPPGAWNYGYTF,TGTGCCAGTAGTATCCCCCCAGGGGCTTGGAACTATGGCTACACCTTC
-,TRBJ2-7,TRBD2,TRBV5-1,CASSPGTSGVSYEQYF,TGCGCCAGCAGCCCTGGCACTAGCGGGGTATCCTACGAGCAGTACTTC
-,TRBJ2-1,-,TRBV4-2,CASSQRTGGGTNEQFF,TGTGCCAGCAGCCAACGGACCGGAGGCGGGACCAATGAGCAGTTCTTC
-,TRBJ2-5,TRBD2,TRBV5-1,CASSRGASGEETQYF,TGCGCCAGCAGCCGTGGGGCTAGCGGGGAAGAGACCCAGTACTTC
once,TRBJ1-1,-,TRBV6-1,CASSWDRENTEAFF,TGTGCCAGCAGTTGGGACCGCGAGAACACTGAAGCTTTCTTT
-,TRBJ2-7,-,TRBV11-1,CASSAEQGGSYEQYF,TGTGCCAGCAGCGCCGAACAGGGAGGATCCTACGAGCAGTACTTC
once,TRBJ2-1,-,TRBV6-5,CASRYAENEQFF,TGTGCCAGCAGATACGCCGAAAATGAGCAGTTCTTC
-,TRBJ2-7,-,TRBV5-1,CASSLADRETYEQYF,TGCGCCAGCAGCTTGGCGGATCGGGAGACCTACGAGCAGTACTTC
-,TRBJ2-7,TRBD1,TRBV7-7,CASSLGQGDHEQYF,TGTGCTAGCAGCTTGGGACAGGGGGACCACGAGCAGTACTTC
-,TRBJ2-1,TRBD2,TRBV2,CASSTIDSGTLNEQFF,TGTGCCAGCAGTACTATTGATAGCGGGACCTTAAATGAGCAGTTCTTC
once,TRBJ2-7,TRBD1,TRBV6-1,CASSVTGQGWVEQYF,TGTGCCAGCAGTGTAACGGGACAGGGCTGGGTCGAGCAGTACTTC
few,TRBJ2-1,-,TRBV30,CAWRANQNEQFF,TGTGCCTGGAGGGCAAATCAAAATGAGCAGTTCTTC
-,TRBJ2-7,-,TRBV6-5,CASSPGLNEQYF,TGTGCCAGCAGTCCGGGACTCAACGAGCAGTACTTC
-,TRBJ2-7,-,TRBV7-7,CASSLAVGLEQYF,TGTGCTAGCAGCTTAGCGGTGGGACTCGAGCAGTACTTC
once,TRBJ1-2,TRBD1,TRBV6-5,CASSEQGASGYTF,TGTGCCAGCAGCGAACAGGGGGCGAGTGGCTACACCTTC
-,TRBJ1-1,-,TRBV5-1,CASSLGPEAFF,TGCGCCAGCAGCTTGGGACCTGAAGCTTTCTTT
once,TRBJ1-1,TRBD1,TRBV15,CATSREGQGGTEAFF,TGTGCCACCAGCAGAGAGGGACAGGGGGGCACTGAAGCTTTCTTT
once,TRBJ2-5,TRBD2,TRBV18,CASSQLAGTSAQETQYF,TGTGCCAGCTCACAGCTAGCGGGGACTTCGGCCCAAGAGACCCAGTACTTC
-,TRBJ2-3,TRBD2,TRBV28,CASERGSRDTQYF,TGTGCCTCTGAGCGGGGGAGTAGGGATACGCAGTATTTT
-,TRBJ2-3,-,TRBV2,CASSDEDTQYF,TGTGCCAGCAGTGATGAAGATACGCAGTATTTT
-,TRBJ2-2,TRBD2,TRBV5-1,CASSLKAGSGTGELFF,TGCGCCAGCAGCTTGAAAGCGGGAAGTGGGACCGGGGAGCTGTTTTTT
-,TRBJ1-1,-,TRBV5-1,CASSLQQTRGNTEAFF,TGCGCCAGCAGCTTACAGCAAACTCGAGGGAACACTGAAGCTTTCTTT
few,TRBJ2-7,-,TRBV6-1,CASSEAARYEQYF,TGTGCCAGCAGTGAAGCAGCAAGATACGAGCAGTACTTC
-,TRBJ1-2,TRBD1,TRBV5-6,CASSQTGGYGYTF,TGTGCCAGCAGCCAAACAGGGGGGTATGGCTACACCTTC
-,TRBJ2-1,TRBD1,TRBV19,CASSMGTGIYNEQFF,TGTGCCAGTAGTATGGGGACAGGGATCTACAATGAGCAGTTCTTC
-,TRBJ1-2,TRBD1,TRBV19,CASTRDSPNYGYTF,TGTGCCAGTACCCGGGACAGCCCTAACTATGGCTACACCTTC
once,TRBJ2-1,-,TRBV5-1,CASSYGPQGHNEQFF,TGCGCCAGCAGCTATGGGCCCCAGGGCCACAATGAGCAGTTCTTC
-,TRBJ1-2,-,TRBV5-1,CASSPMGANYGYTF,TGCGCCAGCAGCCCAATGGGGGCAAACTATGGCTACACCTTC
-,TRBJ1-2,-,TRBV6-1,CASSEGMWGGYTF,TGTGCCAGCAGTGAAGGGATGTGGGGCGGCTACACCTTC
-,TRBJ1-1,-,TRBV6-4,CASSDTGAKNTEAFF,TGTGCCAGCAGTGATACTGGGGCCAAGAACACTGAAGCTTTCTTT
-,TRBJ1-6,-,TRBV19,CASSRGTLSSYNSPLHF,TGTGCCAGTAGTCGGGGGACTTTAAGCTCCTATAATTCACCCCTCCACTTT
few,TRBJ2-3,-,TRBV2,CASSGGGRQQSYF,TGTGCCAGCAGTGGTGGTGGACGACAGCAATCGTATTTT
-,TRBJ2-4,-,TRBV19,CASSPGGGVKNIQYF,TGTGCCAGTTCACCAGGGGGGGGAGTCAAAAACATTCAGTACTTC
few,TRBJ1-1,TRBD1,TRBV7-9,CASSLGDRNLNTEAFF,TGTGCCAGCAGCTTAGGGGACAGGAACTTGAACACTGAAGCTTTCTTT
-,TRBJ2-3,TRBD2,TRBV6-5,CASRGLGVSGDTQYF,TGTGCCAGCAGGGGACTAGGGGTATCGGGAGATACGCAGTATTTT
-,TRBJ2-5,-,TRBV5-1,CASSLSGTQRQETQYF,TGCGCCAGCAGCTTATCCGGGACACAACGCCAAGAGACCCAGTACTTC